The clone carrying this T cell receptor beta chain has only a few counts. The CDR3 loop spans 17 amino acids. The V end lost 0 bases, the J end lost 4 bases, and 16 bases lay between the germline ends. The germline CDR1 and CDR2 sequences are SGHRS and YFSETQ. This specimen belongs to a study of blood T cell repertoires in COVID-19. The data were produced by immunoSEQ multiplex PCR, yet TCRdb's version contains in-frame clones alone and is incomplete. In the table there are 200,000 to 250,000 clones, about 90% of which are singletons. The clonotype was recovered from a man between 60 and 75 years old with acute or convalescent COVID-19. The sample was peripheral blood. The J gene is TRBJ2-2, the V gene TRBV5-1; possibly TRBD1 for D (6 bases). The CDR3 DNA follows: TGCGCCAGCAGCTTGGCCCCCTTAACAGGGTTCACCGGGGAGCTGTTTTTT. Residues: CASSLAPLTGFTGELFF.